This paragraph reports one TCR beta chain. These data are taken from a study of blood T cell repertoires in COVID-19. Background on the study: COVID-19 samples from acute and convalescent phases originated in the United States, Italy and Spain. Sample material is recorded as cDNA or gDNA derived from T cells, B-cell-depleted T cells, or PBMCs.

Original processing notes: Amplification of reference gene primers was used by the study to estimate nucleated cell counts. Clones were read by immunoSEQ multiplex PCR, and TCRdb kept only the in-frame ones, dropping some. Clonal size and the V and J genes are those of that table, whereas D and trimming came from the DNA. Of about 40,000 clones listed, around 85% are singletons. V was clipped by 2 bases and J by 4 bases; unmatched bases: 5. Germline CDR1 reads GTSNPN; CDR2 reads SVGIG (reference sequence). CDR3 length: 16 amino acids. The sequencing sample was made of peripheral blood. This chain connects TRBV30 to TRBJ2-3, with 14 bases identical to TRBD2. The sequence came from a woman aged 55-69 years with acute or convalescent COVID-19. The CDR3 bases are TGTGCCTGGAGTAGCGGGACTAGCGGGAGAGCAGATACGCAGTATTTT. Amino acid sequence: CAWSSGTSGRADTQYF. The variable domain in full, with the rest retrieved from reference TRBV30 and TRBJ2-3, is SQTIHQWPATLVQPVGSPLSLECTVEGTSNPNLYWYRQAAGRGLQLLFYSVGIGQISSEVPQNLSASRPQDRQFILSSKKLLLSDSGFYLCAWSSGTSGRADTQYFGPGTRLTVL.